Listed here are 20 T cell receptor beta chains from one sample, sequenced in a study of CD8+ T cells in alopecia areata. cDNA reverse transcribed from extracted RNA served as the sequencing template. The repertoire was sequenced with immunoSEQ multiplex PCR; TCRdb's copy has only in-frame clones and lacks some. Of 7,200 or so clones listed, approximately 60% are singletons. It was from alopecia areata patients that lesional scalp punch biopsies and peripheral blood were collected. Sequencing was performed on skin, taken at week 0. These receptors were taken from a human donor with alopecia areata.

The V gene is TRBV7-2, the J gene TRBJ2-5; possible D gene TRBD2, 6 bases. The germline gives CDR1 SGHTA, CDR2 FQGNSA. V dropped 4 bases and J dropped 0 bases, with 9 bases sitting between them. The CDR3 runs 14 residues. Here the CDR3 reads CASSYGTYQETQYF. As DNA, the CDR3 is TGTGCCAGCAGCTACGGGACTTACCAAGAGACCCAGTACTTC.

The gene calls are TRBV19 and TRBJ1-5; maybe TRBD1 (5 bases). The CDR3 contains 14 residues. Trimming removed 4 bases at V and 7 bases at J, with 14 bases between. CDR1 is LNHDA and CDR2 is SQIVND in the germline V gene (reference sequence). CDR3 protein: CASSTTGGGQPQHF. The DNA of the CDR3 is TGTGCCAGTAGTACCACAGGTGGCGGCCAGCCCCAGCATTTT.

The chain recombines TRBV5-1 with TRBJ2-5, with D perhaps TRBD1 (6 bases). The CDR3 contains 14 residues. V lost 4 bases and J lost 4, with 14 bases in between. Germline CDR1 reads SGHRS; CDR2 reads YFSETQ. The CDR3 loop is CASSPRTEGETQYF. The DNA for the CDR3 is TGCGCCAGCAGCCCGCGGACAGAAGGAGAGACCCAGTACTTC.

V usage is TRBV18 and J usage is TRBJ2-2, with 8 bases matching TRBD2. The V gene's germline CDR1 is KGHSH and CDR2 LQKENI. With 3 bases clipped from V and 0 bases from J, the junction kept 9 bases outside the gene matches. The CDR3 loop spans 18 amino acids. The CDR3 nucleotides read TGTGCCAGCTCACCCCGGGTAGCGGGGACCGCGAACACCGGGGAGCTGTTTTTT. Its protein product is CASSPRVAGTANTGELFF.

This clone has just a few counts. The rearrangement links TRBV6-5 to TRBJ1-1; D remains ambiguous. Germline CDR1 is MNHEY and CDR2 is SVGAGI. The CDR3 consists of 13 residues. Trimming left V 0 bases short and J 8 bases short, with 10 bases between. CDR3 DNA: TGTGCCAGCAGTTACTCGATGCCCCCGGAAGCTTTCTTT. The encoded protein is CASSYSMPPEAFF.

The table lists this clone with a few counts. The J gene is TRBJ1-2, the V gene TRBV27; 8 bases are shared with TRBD1. J lost 4 bases, V lost 3 bases, and 4 bases had no gene match. Germline V gene lookup returns CDR1 MNHEY and CDR2 SMNVEV (reference sequence). The length of the CDR3 is 14 residues. The CDR3 DNA sequence: TGTGCCAGCAGTTTTAGCGGACAGGGCTATGGCTACACCTTC. Encoded protein: CASSFSGQGYGYTF.

This clone is large by share. The chain employs TRBV7-2 and TRBJ2-7, with 13 bases fitting TRBD2. CDR3 length: 15 residues. Trimming at V came to 3 bases and at J to 2 bases, leaving 1 base not matched to a gene. Germline values: CDR1 SGHTA, CDR2 FQGNSA. CDR3 residues: CASSLGLAGTYEQYF. CDR3 bases: TGTGCCAGCAGCTTGGGACTAGCGGGAACCTACGAGCAGTACTTC.

This clone showed up just a few times. The chain links TRBV27 to TRBJ2-7; D is unclear. V was cut by 0 bases and J by 3 bases, with 18 bases left in between. CDR3 length equals 17 residues. From germline, CDR1 is MNHEY and CDR2 SMNVEV (reference sequence). The CDR3 nucleotides read TGTGCCAGCAGTTTATCGGGTTGGCAGGCCTCTGGCTACGAGCAGTACTTC. Its protein product is CASSLSGWQASGYEQYF.

The rearrangement joins TRBV7-2 to TRBJ2-7, with D tentatively TRBD1 or TRBD2 (5 bases each). Germline V gene sequence: CDR1 SGHTA, CDR2 FQGNSA. This CDR3 is built from 13 residues. Trimming removed 2 bases at V and 5 bases at J, with 10 bases between. In nucleotides, the CDR3 is TGTGCCAGCAGCTTATTTTGGGGACACGAGCAGTACTTC. This translates into CASSLFWGHEQYF.

The J gene is TRBJ1-5, the V gene TRBV7-8; D call uncertain. The germline V gene encodes CDR1 SGHVS and CDR2 FQNEAQ. V shed 1 base and J shed 5 bases, with 9 bases lying between them. The CDR3 runs 14 residues. CDR3 sequence (DNA): TGTGCCAGCAGCTTAGTTATGAAGCATCAGCCCCAGCATTTT. Protein: CASSLVMKHQPQHF.

The chain couples TRBV29-1 to TRBJ2-6; no firm D call. The CDR3 runs 13 residues. CDR1 and CDR2 (germline): SQVTM, ANQGSEA. V was trimmed by 7 bases and J by 0 bases, leaving 7 bases between them. This CDR3 reads CSAYTSGANVLTF. The DNA for the CDR3 is TGCAGCGCCTACACCTCTGGGGCCAACGTCCTGACTTTC. Variable domain in full (rest from reference TRBV29-1 and TRBJ2-6): SAVISQKPSRDICQRGTSLTIQCQVDSQVTMMFWYRQQPGQSLTLIATANQGSEATYESGFVIDKFPISRPNLTFSTLTVSNMSPEDSSIYLCSAYTSGANVLTFGAGSRLTVL.

This rearrangement joins TRBV7-2 to TRBJ1-4; D is unclear. CDR1 is SGHTA and CDR2 is FQGNSA in the germline V gene. The CDR3 runs to 15 residues. V dropped 3 bases and J dropped 3 bases, with 11 bases sitting between them. The CDR3: CASSFTQAANEKLFF. The CDR3 region has the DNA TGTGCCAGCAGCTTCACTCAGGCGGCTAATGAAAAACTGTTTTTT.

This chain uses TRBV7-2 with TRBJ1-5; no firm D call. CDR3 length equals 17 residues. In germline, CDR1 is SGHTA, CDR2 FQGNSA. V was pared by 3 bases and J by 0 bases, with 15 bases between. This CDR3 is CASSLGGWQSSNQPQHF. The DNA for the CDR3 is TGTGCCAGCAGCTTGGGAGGGTGGCAGTCTAGCAATCAGCCCCAGCATTTT.

This chain connects TRBV9 to TRBJ2-5; possibly TRBD2 for D (6 bases). Looked up from germline, CDR1 is SGDLS and CDR2 is YYNGEE. V was cut by 2 bases and J by 4 bases, with 12 bases left in between. The CDR3 is made up of 14 amino acids. In DNA, the CDR3 is TGTGCCAGCAGCGTTGGAGGGCGGGGAGAGACCCAGTACTTC. Translating it yields CASSVGGRGETQYF. Combining the CDR3 with reference TRBV9 and TRBJ2-5 gives the whole variable domain DSGVTQTPKHLITATGQRVTLRCSPRSGDLSVYWYQQSLDQGLQFLIQYYNGEERAKGNILERFSAQQFPDLHSELNLSSLELGDSALYFCASSVGGRGETQYFGPGTRLLVL.

This clone occurred a few times. The genes are TRBV7-2 and TRBJ2-1, with 9 bases that match TRBD2. The CDR3 covers 15 residues. The germline CDR1 and CDR2 sequences are SGHTA and FQGNSA. Trimming took 6 bases from V and 3 from J; bases not matched to a gene: 6. The CDR3 loop reads CASRLSGGIYNEQFF. The CDR3 DNA reads as TGTGCCAGCAGACTAAGCGGGGGGATCTACAATGAGCAGTTCTTC.

As for this clone: The same CDR3 can be traced to other DNA sequences in this sample. The V call is TRBV7-9, the J call TRBJ2-3; 8 nucleotides agree with TRBD2. The CDR3 is made up of 17 amino acids. With 4 bases clipped from V and 6 bases from J, the junction kept 15 bases outside the gene matches. Per the germline V gene, CDR1 is SEHNR and CDR2 is FQNEAQ (reference sequence). The CDR3 region has the DNA TGTGCCAGCAGCTATTACTACGGGACTAGGACGGCGGATACGCAGTATTTT. Translation gives CASSYYYGTRTADTQYF. Full variable domain (remainder filled in from reference TRBV7-9 and TRBJ2-3): DTGVSQNPRHKITKRGQNVTFRCDPISEHNRLYWYRQTLGQGPEFLTYFQNEAQLEKSRLLSDRFSAERPKGSFSTLEIQRTEQGDSAMYLCASSYYYGTRTADTQYFGPGTRLTVL.

This chain links TRBV7-6 with TRBJ2-7; D not certain. The CDR3 spans 15 residues. Per the germline V gene, CDR1 is SGHVS and CDR2 is FNYEAQ. Between the trimmed V and J ends, which lost 4 bases and 3 bases, there was a span of 16 bases. The CDR3 sequence: CASSSLGWNLYEQYF. The CDR3 nucleotides are TGTGCCAGCAGCTCCCTAGGGTGGAATCTCTACGAGCAGTACTTC.

The V and J genes are TRBV6-5 and TRBJ1-1; D unclear. This CDR3 is built from 11 residues. Trimming pared 7 bases from V and 11 bases from J, leaving 14 bases between. From germline, CDR1 is MNHEY and CDR2 SVGAGI. This CDR3 is CASTLGSRAFF. The DNA of the CDR3 is TGTGCCAGCACCTTAGGATCGAGGGCTTTCTTT.

This clone came up a few times. V gene TRBV7-2 combines with J gene TRBJ2-5, with TRBD2 matching 9 bases. The CDR3 has 16 amino acids. V lost 1 base and J lost 2; bases outside the gene matches: 5. Germline CDR1 and CDR2: SGHTA and FQGNSA. The CDR3 sequence is CASSLVPAGGQETQYF. The DNA of the CDR3 is TGTGCCAGCAGCTTAGTCCCAGCGGGGGGACAAGAGACCCAGTACTTC.

This clone was counted only a few times. This chain connects TRBV5-5 to TRBJ2-7; D possibly corresponds to TRBD1 (6 bases). V was shortened by 2 bases and J by 0 bases, with 12 bases between the two germline ends. Germline CDR1 reads SGHKS; CDR2 reads YYEKEE (reference sequence). This CDR3 contains 15 residues. The DNA for the CDR3 is TGTGCCAGCAGCTTAGACACAGGGAACTCCTACGAGCAGTACTTC. Translated, it gives CASSLDTGNSYEQYF.